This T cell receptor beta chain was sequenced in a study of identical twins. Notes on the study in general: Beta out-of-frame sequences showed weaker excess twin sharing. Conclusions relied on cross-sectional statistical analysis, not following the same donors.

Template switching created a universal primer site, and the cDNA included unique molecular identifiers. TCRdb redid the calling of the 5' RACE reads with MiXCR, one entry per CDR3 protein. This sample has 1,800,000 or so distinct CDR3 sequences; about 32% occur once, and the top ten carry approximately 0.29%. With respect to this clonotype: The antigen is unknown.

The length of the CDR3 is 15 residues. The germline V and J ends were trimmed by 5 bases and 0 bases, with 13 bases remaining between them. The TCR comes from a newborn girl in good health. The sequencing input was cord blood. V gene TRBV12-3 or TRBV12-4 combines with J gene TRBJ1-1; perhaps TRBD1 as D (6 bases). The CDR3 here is CASSTTRGMNTEAFF. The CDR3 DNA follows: TGTGCCAGCAGTACGACCAGGGGTATGAACACTGAAGCTTTCTTT.